Each of the 27 T cell receptor beta chains below was sequenced from the same sample in a study of blood T cell repertoires in COVID-19. TCRdb's table, derived via immunoSEQ multiplex PCR, lists solely in-frame clones and lacks some. The sample includes 300,000 to 350,000 clones, 86% of them seen just once. Sequencing was done on a sample of PBMCs or T cells enriched from blood (not recorded which). These TCRs come from a woman aged 40 to 50 with acute COVID-19.

J is TRBJ1-6 and V is TRBV4-2, with D perhaps matching TRBD1 (5 bases). The ends were cut back, 2 bases at V and 5 bases at J, with 10 bases in the middle. The CDR3 totals 15 residues. Germline V gives CDR1 LGHNA, CDR2 YNFKEQ. As DNA, the CDR3 is TGTGCCAGCAGCCAACCCCGGGGGGATAATTCACCCCTCCACTTT. Its protein product is CASSQPRGDNSPLHF.

J is TRBJ2-5 and V is TRBV5-7, with D perhaps TRBD2 (6 bases). TRBV5-7 is placed among ORFs of uncertain function. The length of the CDR3 is 12 residues. Trimming removed 6 bases at V and 5 bases at J, with 11 bases between. The CDR3 sequence: CASTKAGETQYF. DNA of the CDR3: TGTGCCAGCACCAAGGCGGGGGAGACCCAGTACTTC.

The chain employs TRBV5-1 and TRBJ2-7; 7 bases fit TRBD1. This CDR3 has 15 amino acids. Germline assignment: CDR1 SGHRS and CDR2 YFSETQ. The V gene end was trimmed by 0 bases and the J gene end by 9 bases; junction bases not matched to a gene: 12. The CDR3 loop is CASSLETKGGRGQYF. DNA of the CDR3: TGCGCCAGCAGCTTGGAGACTAAAGGGGGCCGGGGGCAGTACTTC.

This rearrangement joins TRBV3-1 (or the pseudogene TRBV3-2) to TRBJ1-6, with 7 positions matching TRBD1. Unmatched junction bases numbered 8, after V lost 3 bases and J lost 9 bases. CDR1 is LGHDT, CDR2 YNNKEL, per germline (reference sequence). This CDR3 spans 15 amino acids. The CDR3 nucleotides read TGTGCCAGCAGCCACGAGACAGGGCACGGTTCACCCCTCCACTTT. Translated, it gives CASSHETGHGSPLHF.

This chain uses TRBV9 with TRBJ2-7; D may be TRBD2 (5 bases). V lost 0 bases and J 4 bases, leaving 8 bases between the germline ends. Looked up from germline, CDR1 is SGDLS and CDR2 is YYNGEE. This CDR3 has 13 residues. The CDR3 bases are TGTGCCAGCAGCGTAGGAGGGAAGTACGAGCAGTACTTC. Translation: CASSVGGKYEQYF.

The chain is built from TRBV6-2 or TRBV6-3 and TRBJ2-2; TRBD2 matches at 16 bases. J gave up 1 base and V 6 bases, and 2 bases lay outside the gene matches. Germline CDR1 and CDR2: MNHEY and SVGEGT. The CDR3 runs to 17 residues. This CDR3 is CASSGTSGRVNTGELFF. CDR3 DNA: TGTGCCAGCAGCGGGACTAGCGGGAGGGTGAACACCGGGGAGCTGTTTTTT.

The chain has TRBV7-2 and TRBJ1-2, with TRBD1 matching over 8 bases. Losses at the gene ends were 1 base for V and 3 bases for J; bases not matched to a gene: 10. Per germline, CDR1 SGHTA and CDR2 FQGNSA. This CDR3 has 17 residues. CDR3 sequence (DNA): TGTGCCAGCAGCTTAGAAGCCCTAGGACAGGGCTACTATGGCTACACCTTC. Protein product: CASSLEALGQGYYGYTF.

CDR3 amino acids: CASSPDRGDSPLHF. Written as DNA, the CDR3 is TGTGCCAGCAGTCCGGACAGGGGCGATTCACCCCTCCACTTT. The chain couples TRBV27 to TRBJ1-6, with TRBD1 matching 9 bases. The J segment lost 8 bases and the V segment lost 5 bases, leaving 4 bases of the junction unmatched. CDR1 and CDR2 (germline): MNHEY, SMNVEV (reference sequence). This CDR3 has 14 amino acids.

The chain recombines TRBV19 with TRBJ1-1, with D possibly TRBD1 on 6 matching bases. CDR1 LNHDA and CDR2 SQIVND come from the germline V gene (reference sequence). There are 14 residues in the CDR3. Trimming took off 7 bases at V and 2 bases at J, with 14 bases between the two ends. The CDR3 region is CASIDDRLNTEAFF. DNA for the CDR3: TGTGCCAGTATTGACGACAGGCTAAACACTGAAGCTTTCTTT.

The chain recombines TRBV28 with TRBJ2-1; tentatively, D is TRBD1 (5 bases). The ends were cut back, 2 bases at V and 5 bases at J, with 13 bases in the middle. Germline CDR1 reads MDHEN; CDR2 reads SYDVKM. The CDR3 runs to 15 residues. The CDR3 nucleotides read TGTGCCAGCAGTTTAGATAGGGGCCCTGACAATGAGCAGTTCTTC. As protein: CASSLDRGPDNEQFF.

The genes are TRBV9 and TRBJ2-3; weak D call: TRBD2 (5 bases). Germline values: CDR1 SGDLS, CDR2 YYNGEE. Trimming stripped 0 bases from V and 8 bases from J, with 19 bases between. CDR3 length equals 16 residues. The CDR3 region is CASSVESGRIGVTQYF. For the CDR3, the DNA is TGTGCCAGCAGCGTAGAAAGCGGCCGGATTGGAGTTACGCAGTATTTT.

The chain has TRBV6-1 and TRBJ1-4; a weak D match, TRBD1 (5 bases). The V gene lost 1 base and the J gene lost 5 bases, with 11 bases spanning the gap. The CDR3 contains 15 residues. Germline lookup yields CDR1 MNHNS and CDR2 SASEGT. The CDR3 loop reads CASSEEGDRNEKLFF. The CDR3 bases are TGTGCCAGCAGTGAAGAAGGAGACAGAAATGAAAAACTGTTTTTT.

The chain couples TRBV5-4 to TRBJ1-4; 7 nucleotides align to TRBD1. V lost 4 bases to trimming and J lost 5 bases; unmatched junction nucleotides: 8. Germline values: CDR1 SGHNT, CDR2 YYREEE (reference sequence). The CDR3 extends over 15 amino acids. The chain's CDR3 is CASSTAGTANEKLFF. The CDR3 region has the DNA TGTGCCAGCAGCACGGCTGGGACAGCAAATGAAAAACTGTTTTTT.

This rearrangement joins TRBV18 to TRBJ1-1; D is undetermined. Trimming stripped 3 bases from V and 4 bases from J, with 9 bases between. This CDR3 region has 13 residues. Germline CDR1 KGHSH, CDR2 LQKENI. The CDR3 DNA reads TGTGCCAGCTCACCCTCGGCGGGCACTGAAGCTTTCTTT. Translation: CASSPSAGTEAFF.

The J gene is TRBJ2-5, the V gene TRBV7-6; D gene uncertain. V gave up 5 bases and J gave up 0 bases, with 19 bases separating them. CDR1 and CDR2 from the germline V gene are SGHVS and FNYEAQ. CDR3 length equals 17 residues. The CDR3 is CASSPLSVRRYQETQYF. The CDR3 DNA is TGTGCCAGCAGCCCACTGTCGGTGAGGCGGTACCAAGAGACCCAGTACTTC.

The J gene is TRBJ2-2, the V gene TRBV27, with a weak D call TRBD2 (5 bases). Trimming pared 2 bases from V and 4 bases from J, leaving 11 bases between. Germline assignment: CDR1 MNHEY and CDR2 SMNVEV (reference sequence). This CDR3 region has 15 residues. Written as DNA, the CDR3 is TGTGCCAGCAGTTTACTCGGGGTGGGCACCGGGGAGCTGTTTTTT. This codes for CASSLLGVGTGELFF.

This chain joins TRBV7-9 and TRBJ2-5; 16 nucleotides align to TRBD2. Germline V gene data show CDR1 as SEHNR and CDR2 as FQNEAQ (reference sequence). V lost 4 bases, J lost 2 bases, and 10 bases stayed unmatched. The CDR3 loop spans 19 amino acids. The CDR3 protein is CASSWGLAGGRAGQETQYF. CDR3 in DNA: TGTGCCAGCAGCTGGGGACTAGCGGGGGGGCGAGCAGGTCAAGAGACCCAGTACTTC.

V gene TRBV27 combines with J gene TRBJ2-3, with 11 positions matching TRBD2. The CDR3 runs 18 residues. V lost 6 bases to trimming and J lost 0 bases; unmatched junction nucleotides: 11. CDR1 and CDR2 (germline): MNHEY, SMNVEV (reference sequence). The CDR3 region is CASRRLLVAGGSTDTQYF. The CDR3 DNA sequence: TGTGCCAGCAGACGACTCCTAGTAGCGGGGGGGAGCACAGATACGCAGTATTTT.

This clone has a single count. The chain recombines TRBV7-3 with TRBJ2-1, with D possibly being TRBD2 (6 bases). This CDR3 region has 14 residues. CDR1 and CDR2 (germline): SGHTA, FQGTGA. Trimming took 5 bases from V and 6 from J, leaving 14 bases between them. The CDR3 spells CASSRDFFSNEQFF. The CDR3 DNA sequence: TGTGCCAGCAGCCGGGACTTCTTTAGCAATGAGCAGTTCTTC.

The rearrangement links TRBV5-5 to TRBJ2-3; the D is unclear. Trimming left V 0 bases short and J 4 bases short, with 12 bases between. There are 15 residues in the CDR3. Germline loops: CDR1 SGHKS, CDR2 YYEKEE (reference sequence). The DNA of the CDR3 is TGTGCCAGCAGCTTGGATGGGCTATCATCAGATACGCAGTATTTT. It specifies CASSLDGLSSDTQYF.

CDR3 sequence: CASSRRTSGQVAYEQYF. CDR3 DNA sequence: TGTGCCAGCAGCCGCCGGACTAGCGGCCAAGTCGCCTACGAGCAGTACTTC. The rearrangement links TRBV5-6 to TRBJ2-7, with TRBD2 matching over 10 bases. V shed 4 bases, J shed 2 bases, and the junction held 12 bases outside the gene matches. The CDR3 is 17 amino acids. Germline-derived CDR1 and CDR2 are SGHDT and YYEEEE.

The chain has TRBV6-1 and TRBJ1-5; D is undetermined. Germline V gives CDR1 MNHNS, CDR2 SASEGT. V was pared by 2 bases and J by 0 bases, with 8 bases between. CDR3 size: 15 residues. Written as DNA, the CDR3 is TGTGCCAGCAGTGAATCGAGCTATAGCAATCAGCCCCAGCATTTT. Translating it yields CASSESSYSNQPQHF.

This clone has a single count. CDR3 coding DNA: TGTGCCAGCAGTTTAGCGGGGCAGGGGGCCGGAAAACTGTTTTTT. Translated, it gives CASSLAGQGAGKLFF. The chain links TRBV27 to TRBJ1-4, with 8 bases identical to TRBD1. V was clipped by 2 bases and J by 10 bases; unmatched bases: 9. Germline CDR1 MNHEY, CDR2 SMNVEV (reference sequence). CDR3 length: 15 amino acids. Full variable domain (rest looked up from reference TRBV27 and TRBJ1-4): EAQVTQNPRYLITVTGKKLTVTCSQNMNHEYMSWYRQDPGLGLRQIYYSMNVEVTDKGDVPEGYKVSRKEKRNFPLILESPSPNQTSLYFCASSLAGQGAGKLFFGSGTQLSVL.

The sample holds one count of this clone. The CDR3 region has the DNA TGTGCCAGTAGTATAGGGGGACAGGCCCCTTCTAGGACTGAAGCTTTCTTT. Protein product: CASSIGGQAPSRTEAFF. The chain uses TRBV19 and TRBJ1-1, with 8 positions matching TRBD1. The CDR3 length is 17 residues. Germline CDR1 and CDR2: LNHDA and SQIVND (reference sequence). J gave up 5 bases and V 1 base, and 12 bases lay outside the gene matches.

CDR3 amino acids: CASRRAGAGDEQFF. Written as DNA, the CDR3 is TGTGCCAGCAGGAGAGCGGGAGCAGGCGATGAGCAGTTCTTC. V is TRBV2 and J is TRBJ2-1, with 8 positions matching TRBD2. CDR1 and CDR2 (germline): SNHLY, FYNNEI. The CDR3 has 14 amino acids. With V trimmed by 6 bases and J by 8 bases, 9 bases remained unmatched.

The V call is TRBV5-4, the J call TRBJ2-3; 12 bases fit TRBD2. CDR1 is SGHNT and CDR2 is YYREEE in the germline V gene (reference sequence). The CDR3 totals 15 residues. V shed 1 base and J 4 bases; nucleotides not matched to a gene: 1. CDR3 sequence reads: CASSLRTSGADTQYF. CDR3 sequence (DNA): TGTGCCAGCAGCTTGAGGACTAGCGGGGCAGATACGCAGTATTTT.

This chain connects TRBV29-1 to TRBJ2-7; a possible D gene is TRBD2 (6 bases). From germline, CDR1 is SQVTM and CDR2 ANQGSEA. V lost 7 bases to trimming and J lost 0 bases, with 10 bases between them. The CDR3 has 12 amino acids. The CDR3 sequence is CSGLDRSYEQYF. The CDR3, as DNA: TGCAGCGGACTAGACCGCTCCTACGAGCAGTACTTC.